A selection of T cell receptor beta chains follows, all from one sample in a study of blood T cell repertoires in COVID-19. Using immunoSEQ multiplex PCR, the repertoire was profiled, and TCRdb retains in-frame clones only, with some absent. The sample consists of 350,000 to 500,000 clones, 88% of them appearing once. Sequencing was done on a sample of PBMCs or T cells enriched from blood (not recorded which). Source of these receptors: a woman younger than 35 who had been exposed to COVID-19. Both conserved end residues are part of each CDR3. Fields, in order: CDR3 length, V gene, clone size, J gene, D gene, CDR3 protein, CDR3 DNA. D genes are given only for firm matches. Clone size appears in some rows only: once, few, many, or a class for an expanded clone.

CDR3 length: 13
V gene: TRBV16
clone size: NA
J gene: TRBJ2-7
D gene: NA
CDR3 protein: CASRRALSYEQYF
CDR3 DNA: TGTGCCAGCCGGAGGGCCCTCTCCTACGAGCAGTACTTC

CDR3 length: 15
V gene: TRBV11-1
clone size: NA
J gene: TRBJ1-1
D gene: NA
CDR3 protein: CASSLDVKSGTEAFF
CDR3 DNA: TGTGCCAGCAGCTTAGACGTGAAGAGCGGGACTGAAGCTTTCTTT

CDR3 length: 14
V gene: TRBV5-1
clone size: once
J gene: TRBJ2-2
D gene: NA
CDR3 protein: CASGRETNTGELFF
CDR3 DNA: TGCGCCAGCGGTCGGGAAACGAACACCGGGGAGCTGTTTTTT

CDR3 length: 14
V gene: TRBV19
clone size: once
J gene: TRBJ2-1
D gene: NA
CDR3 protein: CASSIKLRFNEQFF
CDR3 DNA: TGTGCCAGTAGTATTAAACTGCGGTTCAATGAGCAGTTCTTC

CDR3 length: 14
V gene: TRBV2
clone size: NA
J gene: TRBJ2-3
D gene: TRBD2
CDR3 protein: CARGLAGVGDTQYF
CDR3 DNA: TGTGCCAGGGGACTAGCGGGGGTGGGAGATACGCAGTATTTT

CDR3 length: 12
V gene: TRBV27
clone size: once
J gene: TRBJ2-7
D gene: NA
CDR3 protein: CASRRDGYEQYF
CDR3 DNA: TGTGCCAGCAGACGAGACGGGTACGAGCAGTACTTC

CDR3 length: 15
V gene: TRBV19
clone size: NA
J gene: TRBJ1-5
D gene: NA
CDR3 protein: CASSIGPSSNQPQHF
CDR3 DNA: TGTGCCAGTAGTATTGGGCCGTCAAGCAATCAGCCCCAGCATTTT

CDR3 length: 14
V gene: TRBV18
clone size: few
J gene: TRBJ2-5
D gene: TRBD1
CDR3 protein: CASSQGQTEETQYF
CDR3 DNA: TGTGCCAGCTCACAGGGACAGACCGAAGAGACCCAGTACTTC

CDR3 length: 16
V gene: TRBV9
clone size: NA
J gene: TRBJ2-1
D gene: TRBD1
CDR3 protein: CARRDRHESSYNEQFF
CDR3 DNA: TGTGCCAGGCGGGACAGGCATGAAAGCTCCTACAATGAGCAGTTCTTC

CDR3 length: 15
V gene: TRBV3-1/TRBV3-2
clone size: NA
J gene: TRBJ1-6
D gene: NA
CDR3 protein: CASSQAVQINSPLHF
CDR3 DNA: TGTGCCAGCAGCCAAGCGGTACAGATTAATTCACCCCTCCACTTT

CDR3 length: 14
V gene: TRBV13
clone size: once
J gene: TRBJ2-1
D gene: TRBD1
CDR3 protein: CASSPTDRGNEQFF
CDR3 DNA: TGTGCCAGCAGCCCTACCGACAGGGGCAATGAGCAGTTCTTC

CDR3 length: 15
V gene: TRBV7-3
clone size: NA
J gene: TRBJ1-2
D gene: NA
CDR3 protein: CASSSTSTKTGGYTF
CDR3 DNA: TGTGCCAGCAGCTCTACCTCAACCAAAACTGGTGGCTACACCTTC

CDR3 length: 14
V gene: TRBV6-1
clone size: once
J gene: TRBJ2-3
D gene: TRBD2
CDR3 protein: CASSEGRGDDTQYF
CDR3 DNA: TGTGCCAGCAGTGAGGGGAGGGGAGATGATACGCAGTATTTT

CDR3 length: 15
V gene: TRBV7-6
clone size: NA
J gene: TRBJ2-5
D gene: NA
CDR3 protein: CASSQSLAGRETQYF
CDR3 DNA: TGTGCCAGCAGCCAAAGTCTGGCAGGGAGGGAGACCCAGTACTTC

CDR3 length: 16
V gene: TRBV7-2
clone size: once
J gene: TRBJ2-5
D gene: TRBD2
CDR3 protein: CASSFWEGRPGETQYF
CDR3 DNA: TGTGCCAGCAGCTTTTGGGAGGGTCGCCCGGGGGAGACCCAGTACTTC

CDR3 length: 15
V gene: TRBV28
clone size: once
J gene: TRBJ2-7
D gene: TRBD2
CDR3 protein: CASSFSGGASYEQYF
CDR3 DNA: TGTGCCAGCAGTTTTAGCGGGGGGGCTTCCTACGAGCAGTACTTC

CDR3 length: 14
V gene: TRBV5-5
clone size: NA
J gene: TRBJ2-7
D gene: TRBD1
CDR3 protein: CASSLSDRGLEQYF
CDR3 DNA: TGTGCCAGCAGCTTGTCCGACAGGGGCCTCGAGCAGTACTTC

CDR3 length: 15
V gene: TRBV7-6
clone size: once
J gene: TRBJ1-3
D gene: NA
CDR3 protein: CASSSTGNSGNTIYF
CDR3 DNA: TGTGCCAGCAGCTCGACAGGCAACTCTGGAAACACCATATATTTT

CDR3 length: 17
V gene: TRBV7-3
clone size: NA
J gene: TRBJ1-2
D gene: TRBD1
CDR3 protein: CASSLGRSKTGGYGYTF
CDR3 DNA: TGTGCCAGCAGCTTAGGAAGGTCGAAAACAGGGGGCTATGGCTACACCTTC

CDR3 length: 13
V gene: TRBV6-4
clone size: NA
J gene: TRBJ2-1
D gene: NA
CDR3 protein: CASSSQGTHEQFF
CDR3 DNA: TGTGCCAGCAGTTCACAGGGAACCCATGAGCAGTTCTTC

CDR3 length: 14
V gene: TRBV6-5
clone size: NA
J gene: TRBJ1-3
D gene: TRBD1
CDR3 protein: CASSSGGSGNTIYF
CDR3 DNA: TGTGCCAGCAGTTCAGGGGGCTCTGGAAACACCATATATTTT

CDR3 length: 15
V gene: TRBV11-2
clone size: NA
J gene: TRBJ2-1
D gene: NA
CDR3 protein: CASSLVGNPYNEQFF
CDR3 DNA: TGTGCCAGCAGCTTAGTCGGGAATCCCTACAATGAGCAGTTCTTC

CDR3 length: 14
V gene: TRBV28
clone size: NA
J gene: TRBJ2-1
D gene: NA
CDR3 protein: CASAMDSFYNEQFF
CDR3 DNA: TGTGCCAGCGCGATGGACAGCTTTTACAATGAGCAGTTCTTC

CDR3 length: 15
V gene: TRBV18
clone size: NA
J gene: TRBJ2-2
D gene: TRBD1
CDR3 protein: CASSRDSPNTGELFF
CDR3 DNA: TGTGCCAGCTCACGGGACAGCCCGAACACCGGGGAGCTGTTTTTT

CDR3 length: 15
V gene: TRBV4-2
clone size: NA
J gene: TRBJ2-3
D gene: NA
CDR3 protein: CASSHGQKVADTQYF
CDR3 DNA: TGTGCCAGCAGCCACGGACAGAAGGTAGCAGATACGCAGTATTTT

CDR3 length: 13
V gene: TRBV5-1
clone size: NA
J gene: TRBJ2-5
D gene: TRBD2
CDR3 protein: CASSLSAGVRGDF
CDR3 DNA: TGCGCCAGCAGCTTGTCAGCGGGGGTCCGCGGAGACTTC

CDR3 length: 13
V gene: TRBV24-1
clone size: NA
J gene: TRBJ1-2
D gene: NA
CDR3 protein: CATSLGRDYGYTF
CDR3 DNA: TGTGCCACCAGTCTCGGCAGGGACTATGGCTACACCTTC

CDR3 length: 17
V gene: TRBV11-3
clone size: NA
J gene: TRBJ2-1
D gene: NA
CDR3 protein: CASSSLASSGKINEQFF
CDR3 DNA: TGTGCCAGCAGCTCCCTTGCGTCCAGCGGAAAAATCAATGAGCAGTTCTTC

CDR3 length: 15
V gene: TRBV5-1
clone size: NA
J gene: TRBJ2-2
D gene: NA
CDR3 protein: CASSLVSANTGELFF
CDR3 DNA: TGCGCCAGCAGCTTGGTTAGCGCAAACACCGGGGAGCTGTTTTTT

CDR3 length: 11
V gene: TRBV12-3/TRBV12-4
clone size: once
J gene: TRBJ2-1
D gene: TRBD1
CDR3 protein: CASSLAGGQFF
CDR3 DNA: TGTGCCAGCAGTTTGGCAGGGGGGCAGTTCTTC

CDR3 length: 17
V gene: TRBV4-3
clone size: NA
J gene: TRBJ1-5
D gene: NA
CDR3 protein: CASSQDRTIPTVQPQHF
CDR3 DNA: TGCGCCAGCAGCCAAGACAGAACAATACCCACCGTGCAGCCCCAGCATTTT

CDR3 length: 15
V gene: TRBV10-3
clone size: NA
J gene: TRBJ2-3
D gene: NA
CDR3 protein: CAISESTAGTDTQYF
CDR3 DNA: TGTGCCATCAGTGAGTCTACGGCGGGTACAGATACGCAGTATTTT

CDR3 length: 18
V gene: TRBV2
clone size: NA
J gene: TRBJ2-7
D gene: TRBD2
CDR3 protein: CASSEEKGLAGRAYEQYF
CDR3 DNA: TGTGCCAGCAGTGAAGAAAAGGGACTAGCGGGAAGAGCCTACGAGCAGTACTTC

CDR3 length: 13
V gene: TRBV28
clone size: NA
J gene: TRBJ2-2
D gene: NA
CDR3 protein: CATGDPNTGELFF
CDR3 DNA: TGTGCCACCGGGGATCCGAACACCGGGGAGCTGTTTTTT

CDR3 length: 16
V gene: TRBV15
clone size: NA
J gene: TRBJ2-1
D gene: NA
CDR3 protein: CATSTGRGGAYNEQFF
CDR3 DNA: TGTGCCACCAGCACGGGGCGAGGGGGGGCTTACAATGAGCAGTTCTTC

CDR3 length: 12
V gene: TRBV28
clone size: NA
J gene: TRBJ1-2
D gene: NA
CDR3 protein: CASTRGLYGYTF
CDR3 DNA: TGTGCCAGCACAAGAGGGCTCTATGGCTACACCTTC

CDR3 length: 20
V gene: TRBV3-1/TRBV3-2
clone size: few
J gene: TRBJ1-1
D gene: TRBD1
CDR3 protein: CASRLRGTGLSTGMNTEAFF
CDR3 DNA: TGTGCCAGCAGACTACGCGGGACAGGGCTTTCCACCGGAATGAACACTGAAGCTTTCTTT

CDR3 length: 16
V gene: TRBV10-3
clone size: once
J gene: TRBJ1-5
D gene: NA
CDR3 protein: CAISDDRLRDNQPQHF
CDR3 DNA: TGTGCCATCAGTGATGACAGGTTACGCGACAATCAGCCCCAGCATTTT

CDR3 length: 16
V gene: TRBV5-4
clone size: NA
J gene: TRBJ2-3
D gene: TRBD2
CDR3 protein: CASSLGREGLTDTQYF
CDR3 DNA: TGTGCCAGCAGCTTGGGGCGGGAGGGCCTCACAGATACGCAGTATTTT

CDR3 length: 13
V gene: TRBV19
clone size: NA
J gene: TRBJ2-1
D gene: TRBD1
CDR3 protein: CASRETGYNEQFF
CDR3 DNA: TGTGCCAGTAGGGAGACAGGGTACAATGAGCAGTTCTTC

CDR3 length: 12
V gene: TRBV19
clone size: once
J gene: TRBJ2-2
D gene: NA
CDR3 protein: CASRQGHGELFF
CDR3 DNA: TGTGCCAGTAGACAGGGACACGGGGAGCTGTTTTTT

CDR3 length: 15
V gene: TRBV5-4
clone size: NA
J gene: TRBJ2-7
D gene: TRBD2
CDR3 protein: CASSLGTSGAYEQYF
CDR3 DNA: TGTGCCAGCAGCCTCGGGACTAGCGGGGCCTACGAGCAGTACTTC

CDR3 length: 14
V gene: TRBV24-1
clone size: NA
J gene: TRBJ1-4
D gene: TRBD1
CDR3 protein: CATRLGQSNEKLFF
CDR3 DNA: TGTGCCACCAGGCTGGGACAGTCTAATGAAAAACTGTTTTTT

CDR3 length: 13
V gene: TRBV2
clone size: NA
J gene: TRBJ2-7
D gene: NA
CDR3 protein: CASTTVPAGEQYF
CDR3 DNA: TGTGCCAGCACCACCGTCCCCGCGGGCGAGCAGTACTTC

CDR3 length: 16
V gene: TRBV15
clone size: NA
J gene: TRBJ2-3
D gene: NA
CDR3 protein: CATSAERTLLDDTQYF
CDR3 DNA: TGTGCCACCAGCGCTGAGAGGACACTACTGGACGATACGCAGTATTTT

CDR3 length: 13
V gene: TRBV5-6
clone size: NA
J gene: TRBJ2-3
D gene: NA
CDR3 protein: CASSLDPGATQYF
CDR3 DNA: TGTGCCAGCAGCTTAGACCCTGGGGCTACGCAGTATTTT

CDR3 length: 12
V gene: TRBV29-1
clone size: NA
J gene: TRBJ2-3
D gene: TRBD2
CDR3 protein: CSPSGWGDTQYF
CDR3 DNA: TGCAGCCCTAGCGGGTGGGGAGATACGCAGTATTTT

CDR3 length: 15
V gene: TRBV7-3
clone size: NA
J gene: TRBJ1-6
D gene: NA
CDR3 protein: CASSLAGLGNSPLHF
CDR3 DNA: TGTGCCAGCAGCTTGGCGGGGTTAGGGAATTCACCCCTCCACTTT

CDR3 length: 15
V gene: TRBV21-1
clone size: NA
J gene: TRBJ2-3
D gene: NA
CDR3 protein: CASSKGGRSTDTQYF
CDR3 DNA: TGTGCCAGCAGCAAGGGAGGCAGGAGCACAGATACGCAGTATTTT

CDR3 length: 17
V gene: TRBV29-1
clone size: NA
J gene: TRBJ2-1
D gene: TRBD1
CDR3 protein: CSVPITGESTSYNEQFF
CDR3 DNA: TGCAGCGTCCCGATTACAGGGGAGTCCACCTCCTACAATGAGCAGTTCTTC

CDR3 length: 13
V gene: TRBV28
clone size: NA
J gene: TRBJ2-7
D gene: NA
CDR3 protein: CASRGGGALEQYF
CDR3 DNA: TGTGCCAGCCGAGGTGGGGGGGCCCTCGAGCAGTACTTC

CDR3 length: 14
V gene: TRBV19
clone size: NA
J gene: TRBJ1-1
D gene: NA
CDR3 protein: CASSIALLDSEAFF
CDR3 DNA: TGTGCCAGTAGTATAGCACTCTTAGACAGCGAAGCTTTCTTT

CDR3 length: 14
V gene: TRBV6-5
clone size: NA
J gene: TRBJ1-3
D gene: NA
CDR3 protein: CASIHGTYGNTIYF
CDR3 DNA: TGTGCCAGCATCCACGGGACATATGGAAACACCATATATTTT

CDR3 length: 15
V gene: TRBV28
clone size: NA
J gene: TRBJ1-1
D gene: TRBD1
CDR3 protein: CASSYRQGADTEAFF
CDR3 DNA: TGTGCCAGCAGTTACCGACAGGGGGCGGACACTGAAGCTTTCTTT

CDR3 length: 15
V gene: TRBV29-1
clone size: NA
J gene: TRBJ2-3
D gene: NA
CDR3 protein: CSVDGDIRSTDTQYF
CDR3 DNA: TGCAGCGTTGATGGGGACATTAGAAGCACAGATACGCAGTATTTT